This TCR beta chain derives from a study of human T cells and chemical hapten exposure. Whole-study findings and limits: After DPC sensitization, TCRs above 1 in 1000 frequency showed no change.

MiXCR, run by TCRdb on the RACE reads, gives a single entry per CDR3 protein. The sample records 150,000 to 200,000 distinct CDR3 sequences, about a quarter being singletons. Specified time point: patch test 3, about 24 weeks after DPC sensitization. Treatment defined: therapeutic diphenylcyclopropenone sensitization with weekly scalp DPC. Every donor had alopecia and was 18 to 70 years old; all were suitable for DPC. Trimming removed 3 bases at V and 8 bases at J, with 10 bases between. The germline gives CDR1 MGHRA, CDR2 YSYEKL. This CDR3 spans 12 amino acids. Regarding this clonotype: The antigen remains unidentified.

The origin of this receptor is a woman younger than 35 with alopecia areata. Some clones in this sample may be carry-over from other donors' samples. The material was whole blood, obtained in connection with sensitization to the hapten diphenylcyclopropenone (DPC). The chain has TRBV4-1 and TRBJ1-2; no reliable D call. As DNA, the CDR3 is TGCGCCAGCAGCCAGTACCCAGCCGGCTACACCTTC. This translates into CASSQYPAGYTF.